The entry below describes one TCR beta chain. The antigen remains undetermined. The Oncomine TCR Beta short-read assay was applied to DNA of cultured CD4+ T cells. Via MiXCR, TCRdb re-called the PCR reads, giving one row per CDR3 protein. In the table there are about 15,000 distinct CDR3 sequences, roughly 41% of which are singletons. Treatment indicated: approximately 11-day PBMC culture with coronavirus spike peptide pools or control peptides (ViraFEST assay). With peptide pools, ViraFEST first expanded antigen-specific T cells and afterwards sequenced their TCRs. This CDR3 has 15 residues. V lost 0 bases and J 5 bases, leaving 14 bases between the germline ends. Germline CDR1 is SGHNT and CDR2 is YYREEE (reference sequence). This sample was included in a study of vaccination and CD4 T cells after COVID-19. Study information: Overlapping spike peptides of SARS-CoV-2, HCoV-NL63, HCoV-OC43 and HCoV-229E stimulated the cells.

General study points: Rising from around 20 to 38, the median of SARS-CoV-2-reactive clonotypes did not change significantly. Spike mono-reactivity was found in 304 of the 307 vaccine-specific clones identified in convalescent patients.

The sequenced sample was CD4+ T cells from blood, cultured in vitro, obtained before SARS-CoV-2 vaccination. The sequence was obtained from a human donor who received a COVID-19 vaccine. V gene TRBV5-4 combines with J gene TRBJ2-5, with D perhaps given as TRBD1 or TRBD2 (6 bases each). DNA for the CDR3: TGTGCCAGCAGCTTGGATTCAGGGGCGGGGGAGACCCAGTACTTC. It yields the protein CASSLDSGAGETQYF.